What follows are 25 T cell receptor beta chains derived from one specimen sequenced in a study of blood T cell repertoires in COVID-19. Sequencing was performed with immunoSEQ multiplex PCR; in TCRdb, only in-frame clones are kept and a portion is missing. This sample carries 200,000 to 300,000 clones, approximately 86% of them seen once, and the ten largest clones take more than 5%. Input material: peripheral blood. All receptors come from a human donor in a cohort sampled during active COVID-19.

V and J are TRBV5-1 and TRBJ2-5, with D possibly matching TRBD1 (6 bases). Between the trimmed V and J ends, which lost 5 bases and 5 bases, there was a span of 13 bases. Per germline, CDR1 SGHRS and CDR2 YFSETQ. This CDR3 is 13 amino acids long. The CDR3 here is CASRQGFEETQYF. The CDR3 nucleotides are TGCGCCAGCAGACAGGGATTCGAGGAGACCCAGTACTTC. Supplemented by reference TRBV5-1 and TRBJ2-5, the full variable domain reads KAGVTQTPRYLIKTRGQQVTLSCSPISGHRSVSWYQQTPGQGLQFLFEYFSETQRNKGNFPGRFSGRQFSNSRSEMNVSTLELGDSALYLCASRQGFEETQYFGPGTRLLVL.

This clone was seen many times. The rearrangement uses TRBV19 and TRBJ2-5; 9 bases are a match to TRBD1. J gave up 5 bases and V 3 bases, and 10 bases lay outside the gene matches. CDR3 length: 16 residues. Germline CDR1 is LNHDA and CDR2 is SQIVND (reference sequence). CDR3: CASSIGTGGNGETQYF. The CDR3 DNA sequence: TGTGCCAGTAGTATCGGCACAGGGGGCAATGGGGAGACCCAGTACTTC.

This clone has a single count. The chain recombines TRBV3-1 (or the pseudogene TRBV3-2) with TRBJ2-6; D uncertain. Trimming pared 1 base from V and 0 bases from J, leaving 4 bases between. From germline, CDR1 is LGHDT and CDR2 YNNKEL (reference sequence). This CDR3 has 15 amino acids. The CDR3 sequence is CASSQGYSGANVLTF. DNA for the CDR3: TGTGCCAGCAGCCAAGGCTACTCTGGGGCCAACGTCCTGACTTTC.

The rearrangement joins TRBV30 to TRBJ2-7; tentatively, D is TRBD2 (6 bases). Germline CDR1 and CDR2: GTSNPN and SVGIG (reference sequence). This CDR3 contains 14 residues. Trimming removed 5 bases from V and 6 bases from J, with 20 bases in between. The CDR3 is CAWGYIRETREQYF. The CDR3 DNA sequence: TGTGCCTGGGGCTATATCCGGGAGACACGCGAGCAGTACTTC.

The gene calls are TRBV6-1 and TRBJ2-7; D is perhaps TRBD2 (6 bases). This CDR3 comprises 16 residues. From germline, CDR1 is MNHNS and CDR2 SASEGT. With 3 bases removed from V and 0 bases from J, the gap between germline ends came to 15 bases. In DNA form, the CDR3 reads TGTGCCAGCAGTGACCCTTTCGGGGGATACTCCTACGAGCAGTACTTC. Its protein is CASSDPFGGYSYEQYF.

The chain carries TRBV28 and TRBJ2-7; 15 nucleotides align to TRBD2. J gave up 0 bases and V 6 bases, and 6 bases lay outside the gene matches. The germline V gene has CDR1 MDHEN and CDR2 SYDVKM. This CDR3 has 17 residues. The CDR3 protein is CASRLGLAGGSSYEQYF. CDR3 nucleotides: TGTGCCAGCAGGCTGGGACTAGCGGGAGGCAGCTCCTACGAGCAGTACTTC.

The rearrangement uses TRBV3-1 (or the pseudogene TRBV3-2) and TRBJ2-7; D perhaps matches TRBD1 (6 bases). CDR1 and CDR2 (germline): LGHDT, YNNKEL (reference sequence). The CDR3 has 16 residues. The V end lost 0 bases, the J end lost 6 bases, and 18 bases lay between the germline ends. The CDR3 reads CASSQEGAGAAREQYF. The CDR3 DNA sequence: TGTGCCAGCAGCCAAGAAGGGGCAGGGGCCGCTCGCGAGCAGTACTTC.

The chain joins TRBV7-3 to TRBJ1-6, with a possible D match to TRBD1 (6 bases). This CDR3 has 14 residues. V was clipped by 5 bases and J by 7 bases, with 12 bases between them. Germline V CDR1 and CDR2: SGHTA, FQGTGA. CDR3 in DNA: TGTGCCAGCAGCCCTCAGGGGCGGAATTCACCCCTCCACTTT. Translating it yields CASSPQGRNSPLHF.

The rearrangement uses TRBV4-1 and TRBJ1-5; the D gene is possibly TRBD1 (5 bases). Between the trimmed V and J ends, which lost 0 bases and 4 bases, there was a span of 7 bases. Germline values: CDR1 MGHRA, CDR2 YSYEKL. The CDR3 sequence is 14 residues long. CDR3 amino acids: CASSQDQGNQPQHF. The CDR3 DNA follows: TGCGCCAGCAGCCAAGATCAGGGTAATCAGCCCCAGCATTTT.

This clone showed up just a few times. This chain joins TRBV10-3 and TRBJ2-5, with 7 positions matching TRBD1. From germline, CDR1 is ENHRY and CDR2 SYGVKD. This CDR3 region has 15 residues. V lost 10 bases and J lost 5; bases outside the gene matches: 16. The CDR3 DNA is TGTGCCACCTACTCCCCGACAGGGACGGGGGAGACCCAGTACTTC. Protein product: CATYSPTGTGETQYF.

Here the CDR3 DNA reads TGTGCCAGCAGCTTAGGGGAGAAGAAGCCCCAGCATTTT. It translates to CASSLGEKKPQHF. The chain links TRBV7-9 to TRBJ1-5; no definite D call. Trimming stripped 1 base from V and 8 bases from J, with 9 bases between. CDR1 and CDR2 (germline): SEHNR, FQNEAQ (reference sequence). This CDR3 has 13 residues.

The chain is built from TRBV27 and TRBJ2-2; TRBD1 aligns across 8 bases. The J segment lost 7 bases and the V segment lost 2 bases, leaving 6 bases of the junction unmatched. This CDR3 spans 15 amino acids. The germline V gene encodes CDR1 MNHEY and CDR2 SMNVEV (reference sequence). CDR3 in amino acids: CASSLAGGFGGELFF. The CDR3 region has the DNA TGTGCCAGCAGTTTAGCAGGGGGCTTCGGCGGGGAGCTGTTTTTT.

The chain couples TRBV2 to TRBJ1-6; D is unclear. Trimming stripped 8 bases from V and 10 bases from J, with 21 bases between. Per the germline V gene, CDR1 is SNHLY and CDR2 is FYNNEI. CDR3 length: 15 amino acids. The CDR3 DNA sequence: TGTGCCAGCCCCCTCAACCCTCTAGAGGGCTCACCCCTCCACTTT. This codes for CASPLNPLEGSPLHF.

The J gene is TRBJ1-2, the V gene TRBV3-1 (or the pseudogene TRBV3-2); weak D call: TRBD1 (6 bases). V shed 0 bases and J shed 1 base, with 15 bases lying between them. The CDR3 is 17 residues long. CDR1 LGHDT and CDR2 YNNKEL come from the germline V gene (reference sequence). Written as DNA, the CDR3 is TGTGCCAGCAGCCAAGACTCTGTTTCAGGGGTTAACTATGGCTACACCTTC. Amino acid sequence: CASSQDSVSGVNYGYTF.

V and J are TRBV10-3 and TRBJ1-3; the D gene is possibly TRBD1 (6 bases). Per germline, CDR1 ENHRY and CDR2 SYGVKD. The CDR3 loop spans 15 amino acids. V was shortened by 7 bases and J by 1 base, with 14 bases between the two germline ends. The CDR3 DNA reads TGTGCCATCACACAACCAGGGGATTCTGGAAACACCATATATTTT. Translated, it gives CAITQPGDSGNTIYF.

CDR3 residues: CASSPRQGNTGELFF. The CDR3 DNA sequence: TGTGCCAGCAGTCCCCGACAGGGAAACACCGGGGAGCTGTTTTTT. The rearrangement joins TRBV27 to TRBJ2-2; TRBD1 aligns across 7 bases. Trimming removed 5 bases from V and 2 bases from J; junction bases left unmatched: 5. Germline V gene lookup returns CDR1 MNHEY and CDR2 SMNVEV (reference sequence). The CDR3 has 15 amino acids.

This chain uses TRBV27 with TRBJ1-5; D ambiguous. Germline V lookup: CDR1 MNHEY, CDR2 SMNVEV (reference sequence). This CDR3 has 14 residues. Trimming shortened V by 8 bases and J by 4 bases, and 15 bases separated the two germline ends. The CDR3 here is CASCAGLHNQPQHF. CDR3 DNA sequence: TGTGCCAGCTGCGCAGGACTGCATAATCAGCCCCAGCATTTT.

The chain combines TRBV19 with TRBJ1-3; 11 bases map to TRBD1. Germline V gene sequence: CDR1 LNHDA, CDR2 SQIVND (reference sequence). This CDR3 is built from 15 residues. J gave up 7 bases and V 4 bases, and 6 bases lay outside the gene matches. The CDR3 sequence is CASSTFRDRGNTIYF. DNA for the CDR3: TGTGCCAGTAGTACTTTCCGGGACAGGGGGAACACCATATATTTT.

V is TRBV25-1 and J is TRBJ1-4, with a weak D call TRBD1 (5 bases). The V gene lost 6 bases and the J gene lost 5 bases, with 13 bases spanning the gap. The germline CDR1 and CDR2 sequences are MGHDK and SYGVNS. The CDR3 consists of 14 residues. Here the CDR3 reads CASRGTGGNEKLFF. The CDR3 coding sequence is TGTGCCAGCAGGGGGACGGGGGGAAATGAAAAACTGTTTTTT.

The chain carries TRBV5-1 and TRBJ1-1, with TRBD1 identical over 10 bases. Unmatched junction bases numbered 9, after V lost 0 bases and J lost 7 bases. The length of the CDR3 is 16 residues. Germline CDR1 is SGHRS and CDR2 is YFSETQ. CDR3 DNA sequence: TGCGCCAGCAGCTTGGAGGGACAGGGGAAATCGGGTGAAGCTTTCTTT. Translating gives CASSLEGQGKSGEAFF.

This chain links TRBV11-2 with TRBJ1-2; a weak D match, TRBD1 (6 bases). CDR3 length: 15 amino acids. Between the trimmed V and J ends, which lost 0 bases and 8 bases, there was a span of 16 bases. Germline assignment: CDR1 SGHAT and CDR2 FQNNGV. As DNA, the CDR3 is TGTGCCAGCAGCTTAGATCCTGCAGGGGCTGACGGCTACACCTTC. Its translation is CASSLDPAGADGYTF.

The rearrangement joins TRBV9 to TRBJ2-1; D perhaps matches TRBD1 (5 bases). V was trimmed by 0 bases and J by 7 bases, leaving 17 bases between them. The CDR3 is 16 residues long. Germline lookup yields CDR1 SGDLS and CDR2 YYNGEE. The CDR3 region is CASSVGITAGWNEQFF. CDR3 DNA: TGTGCCAGCAGCGTAGGCATCACGGCAGGGTGGAATGAGCAGTTCTTC.

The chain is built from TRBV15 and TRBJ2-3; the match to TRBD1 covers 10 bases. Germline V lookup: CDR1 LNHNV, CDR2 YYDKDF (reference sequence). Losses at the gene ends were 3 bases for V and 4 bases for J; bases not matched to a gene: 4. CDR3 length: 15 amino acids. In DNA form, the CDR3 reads TGTGCCACCAGCAGGGCAGGACAGGGGGCAGATACGCAGTATTTT. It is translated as CATSRAGQGADTQYF.

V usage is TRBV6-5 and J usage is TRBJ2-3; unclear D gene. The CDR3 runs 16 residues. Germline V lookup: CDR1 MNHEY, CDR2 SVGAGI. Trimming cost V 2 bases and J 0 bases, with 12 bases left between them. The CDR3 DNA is TGTGCCAGCAGTTACGACTTGGCGAGTAGCACAGATACGCAGTATTTT. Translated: CASSYDLASSTDTQYF.

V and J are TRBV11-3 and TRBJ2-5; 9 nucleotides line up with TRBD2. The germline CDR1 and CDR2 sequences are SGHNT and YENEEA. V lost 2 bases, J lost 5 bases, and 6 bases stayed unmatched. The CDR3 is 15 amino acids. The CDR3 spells CASSLFSGRRETQYF. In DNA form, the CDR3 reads TGTGCCAGCAGCTTATTTAGCGGGAGAAGGGAGACCCAGTACTTC.